Below are 7 T cell receptor beta chains sequenced from a single sample in a study of T cell repertoires in cytomegalovirus infection. MiXCR, run by TCRdb on the reads, gives a single entry per CDR3 protein. The sample has roughly 230,000 distinct CDR3 sequences, over 15% seen once; the top ten hold less than 50%. Sequencing was carried out using CD8+ T cells from PBMCs. The receptors shown here come from a human donor in good health (CMV status not recorded). Some clones in this sample may be carry-over from other donors' samples.

This clonotype was seen a few times. The genes are TRBV2 and TRBJ1-2; D is unresolved. The CDR3 has 11 amino acids. V was cut by 6 bases and J by 5 bases, with 7 bases left in between. In germline, CDR1 is SNHLY, CDR2 FYNNEI. The CDR3 DNA reads as TGTGCCAGCAGCCGGAGTTATGGCTACACCTTC. This codes for CASSRSYGYTF.

This chain joins TRBV9 and TRBJ2-2; D might be TRBD2 (5 bases). Per the germline V gene, CDR1 is SGDLS and CDR2 is YYNGEE. The length of the CDR3 is 15 residues. V lost 0 bases, J lost 0 bases, and 6 bases lay in between. The CDR3 region is CASSVDGTNTGELFF. CDR3 in DNA: TGTGCCAGCAGCGTAGACGGGACGAACACCGGGGAGCTGTTTTTT.

Remarks on this clonotype: This may be a read error: a much more frequent sequence differs by one nucleotide. The chain links TRBV20-1 to TRBJ1-1; no definite D call. V was trimmed by 1 base and J by 5 bases, leaving 14 bases between them. The CDR3 runs to 14 residues. Germline V CDR1 and CDR2: DFQATT, SNEGSKA (reference sequence). CDR3 nucleotides: TGCAGTGCTAGAGGGCCAGTGGAAGGAACTGAAGCTTTCTTT. Residues: CSARGPVEGTEAFF.

In this sample, this clonotype turned up many times. The chain recombines TRBV11-2 with TRBJ2-4; D is undetermined. The CDR3 is made up of 13 amino acids. V dropped 5 bases and J dropped 6 bases, with 11 bases sitting between them. Germline CDR1 is SGHAT and CDR2 is FQNNGV. The DNA for the CDR3 is TGTGCCAGCAGCCAAACCGCGTTAAACATTCAGTACTTC. This encodes CASSQTALNIQYF.

The chain joins TRBV7-9 to TRBJ1-2; unclear D gene. The CDR3 is 16 residues long. Trimming pared 4 bases from V and 0 bases from J, leaving 15 bases between. CDR1 and CDR2 from the germline V gene are SEHNR and FQNEAQ (reference sequence). DNA of the CDR3: TGTGCCAGCAGCTCCCGACACGACCTAGCTAACTATGGCTACACCTTC. Its translation: CASSSRHDLANYGYTF.

This clonotype was observed a few times. The genes are TRBV7-6 and TRBJ2-6, with D unclear. Germline V CDR1 and CDR2: SGHVS, FNYEAQ. Deletions cut 8 bases from V and 1 base from J, with 12 bases between. This CDR3 contains 15 residues. CDR3 nucleotide sequence: TGTGCCAGCGCCAACCGCCAGTCTGGGGCCAACGTCCTGACTTTC. Residues: CASANRQSGANVLTF.

This clonotype was counted a few times. J is TRBJ1-2 and V is TRBV6-6, with D maybe TRBD1 (6 bases). The CDR3 spans 15 residues. Trimming took off 7 bases at V and 4 bases at J, with 19 bases between the two ends. The germline V gene encodes CDR1 MNHNY and CDR2 SVGAGI (reference sequence). CDR3 nucleotides: TGTGCCAGCATCCAGGACAGCCAATCTATCTATGGCTACACCTTC. Its protein product is CASIQDSQSIYGYTF.